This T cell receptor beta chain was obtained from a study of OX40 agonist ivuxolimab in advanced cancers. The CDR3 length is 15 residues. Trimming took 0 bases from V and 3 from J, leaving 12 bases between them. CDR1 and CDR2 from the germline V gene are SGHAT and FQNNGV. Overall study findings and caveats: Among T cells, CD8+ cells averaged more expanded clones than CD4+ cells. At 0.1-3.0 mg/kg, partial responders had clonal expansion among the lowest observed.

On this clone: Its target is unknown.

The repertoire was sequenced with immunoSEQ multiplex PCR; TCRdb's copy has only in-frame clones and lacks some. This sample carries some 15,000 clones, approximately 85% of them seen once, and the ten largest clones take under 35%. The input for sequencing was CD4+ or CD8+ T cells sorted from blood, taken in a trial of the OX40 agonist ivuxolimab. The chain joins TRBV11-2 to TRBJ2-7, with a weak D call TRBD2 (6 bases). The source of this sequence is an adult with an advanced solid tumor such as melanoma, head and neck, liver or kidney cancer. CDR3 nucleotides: TGTGCCAGCAGCTTAGAAGGGTTGGGACTCTACGAGCAGTACTTC. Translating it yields CASSLEGLGLYEQYF.